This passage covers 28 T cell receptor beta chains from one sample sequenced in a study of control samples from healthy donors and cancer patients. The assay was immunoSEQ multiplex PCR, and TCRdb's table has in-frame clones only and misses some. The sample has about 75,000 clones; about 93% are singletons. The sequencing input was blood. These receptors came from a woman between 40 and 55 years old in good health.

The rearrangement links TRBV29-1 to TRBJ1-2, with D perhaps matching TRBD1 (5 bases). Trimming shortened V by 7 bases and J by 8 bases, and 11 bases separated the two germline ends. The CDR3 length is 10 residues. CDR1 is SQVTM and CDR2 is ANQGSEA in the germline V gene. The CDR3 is CSGGHEGYTF. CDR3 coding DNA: TGCAGCGGTGGACATGAAGGCTACACCTTC.

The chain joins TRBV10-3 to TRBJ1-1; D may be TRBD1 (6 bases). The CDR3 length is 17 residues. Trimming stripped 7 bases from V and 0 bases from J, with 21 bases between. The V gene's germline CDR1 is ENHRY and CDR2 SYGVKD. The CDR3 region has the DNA TGTGCCATCACCGCCGAACAGGGATCGGAAATGAACACTGAAGCTTTCTTT. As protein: CAITAEQGSEMNTEAFF.

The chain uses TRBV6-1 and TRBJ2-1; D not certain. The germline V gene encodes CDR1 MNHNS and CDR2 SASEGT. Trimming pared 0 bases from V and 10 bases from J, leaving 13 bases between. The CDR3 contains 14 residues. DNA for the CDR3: TGTGCCAGCAGTGAAGCAGGTGGCAACGGGGAGCAGTTCTTC. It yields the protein CASSEAGGNGEQFF.

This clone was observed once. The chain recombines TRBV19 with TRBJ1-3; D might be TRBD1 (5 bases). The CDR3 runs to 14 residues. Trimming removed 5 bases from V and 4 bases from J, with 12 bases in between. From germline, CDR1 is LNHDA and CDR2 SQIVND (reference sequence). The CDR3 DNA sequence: TGTGCCAGTAGTCTCGGACATTCGGGAAACACCATATATTTT. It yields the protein CASSLGHSGNTIYF.

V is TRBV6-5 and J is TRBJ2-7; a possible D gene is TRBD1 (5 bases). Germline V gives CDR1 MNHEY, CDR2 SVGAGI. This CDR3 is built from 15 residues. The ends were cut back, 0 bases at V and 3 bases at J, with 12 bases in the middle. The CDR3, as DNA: TGTGCCAGCAGTTACTCATTCCAGGGTAGCTACGAGCAGTACTTC. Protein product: CASSYSFQGSYEQYF.

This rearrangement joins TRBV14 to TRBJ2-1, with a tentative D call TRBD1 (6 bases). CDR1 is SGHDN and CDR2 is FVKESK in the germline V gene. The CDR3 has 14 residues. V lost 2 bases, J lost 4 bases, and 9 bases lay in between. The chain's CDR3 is CASSQQGPYNEQFF. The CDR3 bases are TGTGCCAGCAGCCAACAGGGGCCTTACAATGAGCAGTTCTTC.

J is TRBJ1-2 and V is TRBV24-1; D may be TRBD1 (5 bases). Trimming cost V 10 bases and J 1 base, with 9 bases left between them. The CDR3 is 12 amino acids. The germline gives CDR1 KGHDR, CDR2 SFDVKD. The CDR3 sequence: CATQTDNYGYTF. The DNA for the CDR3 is TGTGCCACTCAGACAGATAACTATGGCTACACCTTC.

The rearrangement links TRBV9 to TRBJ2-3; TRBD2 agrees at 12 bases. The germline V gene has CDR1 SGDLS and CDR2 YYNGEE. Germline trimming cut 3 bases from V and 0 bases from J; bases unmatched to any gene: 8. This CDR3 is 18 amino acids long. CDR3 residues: CASSALAGGAISTDTQYF. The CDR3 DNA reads TGTGCCAGCAGCGCTCTAGCGGGGGGGGCTATTAGCACAGATACGCAGTATTTT. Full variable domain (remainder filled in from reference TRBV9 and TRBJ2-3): DSGVTQTPKHLITATGQRVTLRCSPRSGDLSVYWYQQSLDQGLQFLIQYYNGEERAKGNILERFSAQQFPDLHSELNLSSLELGDSALYFCASSALAGGAISTDTQYFGPGTRLTVL.

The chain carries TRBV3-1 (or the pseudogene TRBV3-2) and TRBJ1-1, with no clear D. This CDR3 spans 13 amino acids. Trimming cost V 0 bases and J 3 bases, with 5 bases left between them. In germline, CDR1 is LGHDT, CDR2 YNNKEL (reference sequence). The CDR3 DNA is TGTGCCAGCAGCCAAGACTCGGACACTGAAGCTTTCTTT. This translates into CASSQDSDTEAFF.

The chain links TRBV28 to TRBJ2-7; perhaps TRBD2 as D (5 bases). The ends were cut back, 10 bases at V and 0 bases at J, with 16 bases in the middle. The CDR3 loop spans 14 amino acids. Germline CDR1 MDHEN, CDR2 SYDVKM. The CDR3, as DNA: TGTGCCACCACGGACTCCCCCAACTCCTACGAGCAGTACTTC. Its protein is CATTDSPNSYEQYF.

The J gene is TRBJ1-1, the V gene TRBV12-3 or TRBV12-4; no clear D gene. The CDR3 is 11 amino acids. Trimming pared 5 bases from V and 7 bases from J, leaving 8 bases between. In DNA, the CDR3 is TGTGCCAGCAGTCCTGGAATTGAAGCTTTCTTT. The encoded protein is CASSPGIEAFF.

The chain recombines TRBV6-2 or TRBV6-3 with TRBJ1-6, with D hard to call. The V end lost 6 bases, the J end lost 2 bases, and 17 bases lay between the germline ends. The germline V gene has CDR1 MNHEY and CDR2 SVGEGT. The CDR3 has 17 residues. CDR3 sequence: CASSSIWTDAYNSPLHF. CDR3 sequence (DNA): TGTGCCAGCAGCTCCATTTGGACGGATGCCTATAATTCACCCCTCCACTTT.

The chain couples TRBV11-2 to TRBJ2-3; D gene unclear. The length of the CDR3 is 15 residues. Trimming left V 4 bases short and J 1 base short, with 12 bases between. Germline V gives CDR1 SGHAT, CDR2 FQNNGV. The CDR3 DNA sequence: TGTGCCAGCAGCTCCGAGGTCCTGGGCACAGATACGCAGTATTTT. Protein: CASSSEVLGTDTQYF.

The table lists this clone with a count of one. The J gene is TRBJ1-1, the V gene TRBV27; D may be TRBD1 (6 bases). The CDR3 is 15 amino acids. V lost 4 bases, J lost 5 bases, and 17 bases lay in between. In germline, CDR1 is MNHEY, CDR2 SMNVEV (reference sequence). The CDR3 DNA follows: TGTGCCAGCAGTTGGACTAACCAGGGGCGTACTGAAGCTTTCTTT. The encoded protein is CASSWTNQGRTEAFF.

The CDR3 DNA reads TGTGCCAGCAGGGTTTTGGTGAGGGGGGAACACGAGCAGTACTTC. It codes for CASRVLVRGEHEQYF. This sequence joins TRBV5-6 and TRBJ2-7; D may correspond to TRBD1 or TRBD2 (6 bases each). V was pared by 5 bases and J by 5 bases, with 20 bases between. Looked up from germline, CDR1 is SGHDT and CDR2 is YYEEEE. CDR3 length equals 15 residues.

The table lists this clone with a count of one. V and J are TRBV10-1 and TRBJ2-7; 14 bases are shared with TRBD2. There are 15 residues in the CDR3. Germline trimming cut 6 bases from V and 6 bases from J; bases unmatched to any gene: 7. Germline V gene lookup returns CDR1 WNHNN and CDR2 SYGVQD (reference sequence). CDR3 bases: TGCGCCAGCAGACCCGGGACTAGCGGGAGAAGCGAGCAGTACTTC. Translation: CASRPGTSGRSEQYF.

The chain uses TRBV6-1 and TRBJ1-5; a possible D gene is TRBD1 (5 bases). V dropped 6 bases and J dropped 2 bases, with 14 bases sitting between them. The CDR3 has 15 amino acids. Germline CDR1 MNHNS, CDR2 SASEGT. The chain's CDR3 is CASSDAGWGNQPQHF. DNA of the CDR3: TGTGCCAGCAGCGACGCAGGGTGGGGCAATCAGCCCCAGCATTTT.

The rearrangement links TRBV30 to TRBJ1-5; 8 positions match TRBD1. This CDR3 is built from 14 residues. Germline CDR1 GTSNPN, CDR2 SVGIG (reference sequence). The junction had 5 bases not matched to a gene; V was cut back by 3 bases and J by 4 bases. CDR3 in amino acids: CAWSDGTGNQPQHF. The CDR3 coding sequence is TGTGCCTGGAGCGATGGGACAGGTAATCAGCCCCAGCATTTT.

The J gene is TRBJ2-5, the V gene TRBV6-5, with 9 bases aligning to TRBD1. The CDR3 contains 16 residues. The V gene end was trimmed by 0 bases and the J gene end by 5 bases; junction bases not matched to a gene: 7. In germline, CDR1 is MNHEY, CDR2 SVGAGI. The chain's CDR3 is CASSYSGTGPRETQYF. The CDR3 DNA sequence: TGTGCCAGCAGTTACTCGGGGACAGGGCCGCGGGAGACCCAGTACTTC.

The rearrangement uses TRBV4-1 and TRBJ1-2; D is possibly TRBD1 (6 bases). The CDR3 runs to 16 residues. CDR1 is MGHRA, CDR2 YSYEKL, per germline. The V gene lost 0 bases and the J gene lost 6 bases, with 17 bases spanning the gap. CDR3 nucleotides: TGCGCCAGCAGCCAAGATGACAGGAGTGCTGTCCATGGCTACACCTTC. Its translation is CASSQDDRSAVHGYTF.

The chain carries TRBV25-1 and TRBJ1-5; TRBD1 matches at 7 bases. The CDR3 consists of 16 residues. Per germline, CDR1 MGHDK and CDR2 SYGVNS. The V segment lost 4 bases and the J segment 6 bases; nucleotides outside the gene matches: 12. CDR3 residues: CASSAGTVKGSQPQHF. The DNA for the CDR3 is TGTGCCAGCAGTGCAGGGACAGTCAAGGGTAGTCAGCCCCAGCATTTT.

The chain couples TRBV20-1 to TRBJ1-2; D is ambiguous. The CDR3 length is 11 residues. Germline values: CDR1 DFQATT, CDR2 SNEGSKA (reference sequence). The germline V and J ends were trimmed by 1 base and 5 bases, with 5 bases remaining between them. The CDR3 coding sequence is TGCAGTGCTAGAGGCGTTTATGGCTACACCTTC. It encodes CSARGVYGYTF.

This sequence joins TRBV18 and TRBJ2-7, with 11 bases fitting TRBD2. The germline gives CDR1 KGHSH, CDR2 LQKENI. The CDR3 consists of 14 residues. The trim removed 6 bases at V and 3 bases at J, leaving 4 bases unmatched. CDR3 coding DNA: TGTGCCAGCTCGCCCGGGACTAGCGGCTACGAGCAGTACTTC. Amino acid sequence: CASSPGTSGYEQYF.

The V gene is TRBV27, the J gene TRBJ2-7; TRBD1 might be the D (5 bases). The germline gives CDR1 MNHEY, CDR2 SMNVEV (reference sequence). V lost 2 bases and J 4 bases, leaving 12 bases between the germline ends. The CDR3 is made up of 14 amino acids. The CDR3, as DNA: TGTGCCAGCAGTTTAGGGGCCAAGCCGTACGAGCAGTACTTC. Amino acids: CASSLGAKPYEQYF.

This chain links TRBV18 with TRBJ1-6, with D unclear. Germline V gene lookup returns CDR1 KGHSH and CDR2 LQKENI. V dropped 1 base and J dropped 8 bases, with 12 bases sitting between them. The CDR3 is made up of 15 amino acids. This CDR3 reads CASSPLNDGHSPLHF. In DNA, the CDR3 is TGTGCCAGCTCACCACTCAATGACGGGCATTCACCCCTCCACTTT.

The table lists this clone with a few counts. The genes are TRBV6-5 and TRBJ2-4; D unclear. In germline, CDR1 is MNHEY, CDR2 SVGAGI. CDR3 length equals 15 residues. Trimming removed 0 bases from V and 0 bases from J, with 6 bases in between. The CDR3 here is CASSYSRVAKNIQYF. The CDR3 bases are TGTGCCAGCAGTTACTCTAGGGTAGCCAAAAACATTCAGTACTTC.

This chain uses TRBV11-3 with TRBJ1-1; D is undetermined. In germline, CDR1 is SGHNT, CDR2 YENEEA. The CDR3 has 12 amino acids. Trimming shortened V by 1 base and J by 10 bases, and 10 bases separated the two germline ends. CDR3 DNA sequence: TGTGCCAGCAGCTTAGTTAGTGATCGAGCTTTCTTT. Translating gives CASSLVSDRAFF.

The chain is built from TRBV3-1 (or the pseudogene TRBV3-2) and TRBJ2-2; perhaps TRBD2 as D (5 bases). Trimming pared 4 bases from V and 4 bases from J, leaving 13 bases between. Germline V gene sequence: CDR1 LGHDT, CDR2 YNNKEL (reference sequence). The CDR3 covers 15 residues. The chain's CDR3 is CASSLILGSTGELFF. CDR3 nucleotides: TGTGCCAGCAGCCTCATCCTGGGGAGCACCGGGGAGCTGTTTTTT.